The 26 T cell receptor beta chains in this list originate from one sample, sequenced in a study of blood T cell repertoires in COVID-19. The assay was immunoSEQ multiplex PCR, and TCRdb's table has in-frame clones only and misses some. The sample includes 90,000 to 120,000 clones, around 86% of them seen just once. The specimen was peripheral blood. Receptor source: a man aged 50 to 59 with acute or convalescent COVID-19.

This chain uses TRBV7-8 with TRBJ2-5, with TRBD1 as a possible D gene (6 bases). This CDR3 has 14 residues. Germline lookup yields CDR1 SGHVS and CDR2 FQNEAQ. Trimming removed 7 bases from V and 5 bases from J, with 17 bases in between. CDR3 loop: CASTEATGRETQYF. The DNA for the CDR3 is TGTGCCAGCACCGAAGCAACAGGGCGCGAGACCCAGTACTTC.

The chain joins TRBV4-2 to TRBJ1-3; D is perhaps TRBD1 (6 bases). The V end was cut by 5 bases, the J end by 4 bases, with 12 bases between. CDR3 length: 14 amino acids. Looked up from germline, CDR1 is LGHNA and CDR2 is YNFKEQ. Here the CDR3 reads CASSSGGPGNTIYF. The CDR3 DNA follows: TGTGCCAGCAGCTCCGGGGGGCCCGGAAACACCATATATTTT.

This chain links TRBV6-2 or TRBV6-3 with TRBJ2-7, with a tentative D call TRBD1 (6 bases). V was pared by 4 bases and J by 4 bases, with 11 bases between. CDR3 length: 13 amino acids. CDR1 MNHEY and CDR2 SVGEGT come from the germline V gene. The CDR3 sequence: CASSLGQGYEQYF. The CDR3 region has the DNA TGTGCCAGCAGTTTGGGCCAGGGGTACGAGCAGTACTTC.

The chain combines TRBV5-1 with TRBJ2-2; 10 bases line up with TRBD2. V shed 0 bases, J shed 7 bases, and the junction held 6 bases outside the gene matches. The CDR3 covers 16 residues. CDR1 and CDR2 from the germline V gene are SGHRS and YFSETQ. The CDR3 protein is CASSLGLAGENGELFF. CDR3 coding DNA: TGCGCCAGCAGCTTGGGGCTAGCGGGAGAGAACGGGGAGCTGTTTTTT.

V gene TRBV5-6 combines with J gene TRBJ2-5, with 9 bases lining up with TRBD1. Germline V CDR1 and CDR2: SGHDT, YYEEEE. This CDR3 comprises 17 residues. V lost 1 base to trimming and J lost 5 bases; unmatched junction nucleotides: 12. The CDR3 nucleotides are TGTGCCAGCAGCTTGACCCGCGAACACAGGGGGCGGGAGACCCAGTACTTC. It encodes CASSLTREHRGRETQYF. The variable domain in full, completed from reference TRBV5-6 and TRBJ2-5, reads DAGVTQSPTHLIKTRGQQVTLRCSPKSGHDTVSWYQQALGQGPQFIFQYYEEEERQRGNFPDRFSGHQFPNYSSELNVNALLLGDSALYLCASSLTREHRGRETQYFGPGTRLLVL.

The chain recombines TRBV24-1 with TRBJ2-3, with 9 nucleotides matching TRBD2. The V gene's germline CDR1 is KGHDR and CDR2 SFDVKD. Trimming removed 3 bases from V and 6 bases from J; junction bases left unmatched: 6. There are 15 residues in the CDR3. The CDR3: CATSDPSGAADTQYF. CDR3 DNA: TGTGCCACCAGTGATCCTAGCGGGGCGGCGGATACGCAGTATTTT.

V gene TRBV6-4 combines with J gene TRBJ2-7; 8 bases map to TRBD2. Germline lookup yields CDR1 MRHNA and CDR2 SNTAGT. Trimming took 4 bases from V and 6 from J; bases not matched to a gene: 14. The CDR3 is 16 residues long. Written as DNA, the CDR3 is TGTGCCAGCAGTGCCCTCGGGGCGGGAGGAATTGGCGAGCAGTACTTC. Protein sequence: CASSALGAGGIGEQYF.

The chain combines TRBV6-1 with TRBJ1-2; D perhaps matches TRBD1 (5 bases). Trimming cost V 3 bases and J 3 bases, with 17 bases left between them. The CDR3 sequence is 16 residues long. Germline V gene lookup returns CDR1 MNHNS and CDR2 SASEGT. The CDR3 sequence is CASSDPSRGGDYGYTF. The CDR3, as DNA: TGTGCCAGCAGTGACCCCTCGCGGGGCGGTGACTATGGCTACACCTTC.

The genes are TRBV27 and TRBJ1-6, with no clear D. The V and J ends lost 0 bases and 8 bases respectively, with 17 bases between them. The germline V gene has CDR1 MNHEY and CDR2 SMNVEV (reference sequence). This CDR3 contains 17 residues. Here the CDR3 reads CASSLSGVPDLHSPLHF. The CDR3 region has the DNA TGTGCCAGCAGTTTATCCGGGGTCCCGGACCTACATTCACCCCTCCACTTT.

The V and J genes are TRBV6-1 and TRBJ2-2; D remains unclear. Germline assignment: CDR1 MNHNS and CDR2 SASEGT. The CDR3 covers 15 residues. V was cut by 0 bases and J by 3 bases, with 8 bases left in between. In nucleotides, the CDR3 is TGTGCCAGCAGTGAAGCGGGCCGGCACACCGGGGAGCTGTTTTTT. It is translated as CASSEAGRHTGELFF.

V usage is TRBV11-2 and J usage is TRBJ2-1; 7 positions agree with TRBD2. The CDR3 runs 15 residues. Per the germline V gene, CDR1 is SGHAT and CDR2 is FQNNGV. J was trimmed by 8 bases and V by 5 bases; bases with no gene match: 12. The CDR3 sequence is CASSGRAKGRDEQFF. CDR3 DNA: TGTGCCAGCAGCGGCCGGGCCAAAGGGAGGGATGAGCAGTTCTTC.

The chain is built from TRBV25-1 and TRBJ2-7; D possibly corresponds to TRBD2 (5 bases). The V end lost 5 bases, the J end lost 2 bases, and 7 bases lay between the germline ends. Germline CDR1 reads MGHDK; CDR2 reads SYGVNS. The CDR3 sequence is 12 residues long. CDR3 nucleotides: TGTGCCAGCAGTTTGGGAGCCTACGAGCAGTACTTC. It translates to CASSLGAYEQYF.

The J gene is TRBJ2-2, the V gene TRBV7-6; D gene uncertain. The CDR3 is 16 residues long. Trimming cost V 5 bases and J 5 bases, with 18 bases left between them. CDR1 and CDR2 from the germline V gene are SGHVS and FNYEAQ. The CDR3 DNA reads TGTGCCAGCAGCCAGAGATTGGGCAGGCAGACCGGGGAGCTGTTTTTT. Its translation is CASSQRLGRQTGELFF.

V gene TRBV7-9 combines with J gene TRBJ1-1; D is perhaps TRBD1 (6 bases). The V and J ends lost 5 bases and 6 bases respectively, with 10 bases between them. The CDR3 extends over 12 amino acids. Germline CDR1 reads SEHNR; CDR2 reads FQNEAQ (reference sequence). CDR3 residues: CASSAQGPEAFF. Here the CDR3 DNA reads TGTGCCAGCAGCGCACAGGGCCCTGAAGCTTTCTTT.

V is TRBV3-1 (or the pseudogene TRBV3-2) and J is TRBJ2-3; 13 positions agree with TRBD2. Germline lookup yields CDR1 LGHDT and CDR2 YNNKEL (reference sequence). Trimming cost V 4 bases and J 5 bases; bases outside gene matches: 3. The CDR3 length is 15 residues. The CDR3 coding sequence is TGTGCCAGCAGCCTGGGACTAGCGGGAAGAGATACGCAGTATTTT. Its protein product is CASSLGLAGRDTQYF.

The V call is TRBV2, the J call TRBJ2-5, with a possible D match to TRBD2 (5 bases). The CDR3 extends over 14 amino acids. The V and J ends lost 6 bases and 4 bases respectively, with 15 bases between them. Germline loops: CDR1 SNHLY, CDR2 FYNNEI. CDR3 in amino acids: CASSAAVGRETQYF. As DNA, the CDR3 is TGTGCCAGCAGCGCCGCGGTTGGGAGAGAGACCCAGTACTTC.

V gene TRBV6-2 or TRBV6-3 combines with J gene TRBJ2-7; 11 bases are shared with TRBD2. Germline V CDR1 and CDR2: MNHEY, SVGEGT. The CDR3 covers 18 residues. With V trimmed by 3 bases and J by 6 bases, 16 bases remained unmatched. This CDR3 reads CASSYFSFLAGGPFEQYF. DNA of the CDR3: TGTGCCAGCAGTTATTTCTCCTTTTTAGCGGGAGGGCCTTTCGAGCAGTACTTC.

The CDR3 is CASSWGRLGNIQYF. The CDR3 DNA sequence: TGTGCCAGCAGCTGGGGGCGTTTGGGAAACATTCAGTACTTC. The chain carries TRBV7-2 and TRBJ2-4; D possibly corresponds to TRBD1 (6 bases). The CDR3 has 14 residues. Germline values: CDR1 SGHTA, CDR2 FQGNSA. Trimming shortened V by 4 bases and J by 6 bases, and 13 bases separated the two germline ends. Filled out from reference TRBV7-2 and TRBJ2-4, the complete variable domain reads GAGVSQSPSNKVTEKGKDVELRCDPISGHTALYWYRQSLGQGLEFLIYFQGNSAPDKSGLPSDRFSAERTGGSVSTLTIQRTQQEDSAVYLCASSWGRLGNIQYFGAGTRLSVL.

This clone has more than one count but fewer than ten. The J gene is TRBJ2-2, the V gene TRBV2, with 7 positions matching TRBD2. V was pared by 5 bases and J by 5 bases, with 11 bases of the junction left unmatched. The CDR3 extends over 16 amino acids. The germline V gene encodes CDR1 SNHLY and CDR2 FYNNEI. CDR3 DNA: TGTGCCAGCAGTCCCTCGGCAGCGGGGCTAACCGGGGAGCTGTTTTTT. Its translation: CASSPSAAGLTGELFF.

There are a few counts of this clone. The chain carries TRBV7-6 and TRBJ1-5; D unresolved. V dropped 2 bases and J dropped 7 bases, with 9 bases sitting between them. Germline assignment: CDR1 SGHVS and CDR2 FNYEAQ. CDR3 length: 13 residues. The CDR3 DNA follows: TGTGCCAGCAGCTTACAGGTTTGGCAGCCCCAGCATTTT. This encodes CASSLQVWQPQHF.

The CDR3: CASSLVTGTYEQYF. CDR3 nucleotides: TGTGCCAGCAGCTTAGTTACAGGGACCTACGAGCAGTACTTC. The chain has TRBV11-2 and TRBJ2-7, with D possibly being TRBD1 (6 bases). CDR3 length: 14 residues. Germline loops: CDR1 SGHAT, CDR2 FQNNGV. V lost 1 base, J lost 2 bases, and 9 bases lay in between. Full variable domain (outside the CDR3, taken from reference TRBV11-2 and TRBJ2-7): EAGVAQSPRYKIIEKRQSVAFWCNPISGHATLYWYQQILGQGPKLLIQFQNNGVVDDSQLPKDRFSAERLKGVDSTLKIQPAKLEDSAVYLCASSLVTGTYEQYFGPGTRLTVT.

The chain recombines TRBV27 with TRBJ2-7; D is possibly TRBD2 (5 bases). The length of the CDR3 is 14 residues. The germline V gene encodes CDR1 MNHEY and CDR2 SMNVEV (reference sequence). V lost 5 bases and J lost 6, with 17 bases in between. The DNA for the CDR3 is TGTGCCAGCAGTCCCATGGCGGAGGCCCCCGAGCAGTACTTC. It specifies CASSPMAEAPEQYF.

Here the CDR3 reads CATSDLQGTEQYF. The CDR3 DNA is TGTGCCACCAGTGATTTACAGGGCACTGAGCAGTACTTC. V gene TRBV24-1 combines with J gene TRBJ2-7, with a tentative D call TRBD1 (6 bases). Trimming took off 1 base at V and 7 bases at J, with 10 bases between the two ends. Germline values: CDR1 KGHDR, CDR2 SFDVKD. There are 13 residues in the CDR3.

The chain employs TRBV28 and TRBJ1-6; D gene unclear. The CDR3 totals 13 residues. In germline, CDR1 is MDHEN, CDR2 SYDVKM. Deletions cut 8 bases from V and 5 bases from J, with 10 bases between. In DNA form, the CDR3 reads TGTGCCAGCCTGTGGGCCCATAATTCACCCCTCCACTTT. Its protein product is CASLWAHNSPLHF.

The chain has TRBV28 and TRBJ1-5; TRBD1 matches 7 bases. After removal of 6 bases from V and 7 bases from J, the junction contained 12 bases not matched to a gene. The CDR3 is 15 residues long. Germline values: CDR1 MDHEN, CDR2 SYDVKM. The CDR3, as DNA: TGTGCCAGCAGATCTCCGAAGGGGGCGAGCCAGCCCCAGCATTTT. It translates to CASRSPKGASQPQHF.

V gene TRBV28 combines with J gene TRBJ2-6; D is unclear. Germline V gene sequence: CDR1 MDHEN, CDR2 SYDVKM. CDR3 length equals 16 residues. The germline V and J ends were trimmed by 2 bases and 0 bases, with 8 bases remaining between them. This CDR3 reads CASSLGRSSGANVLTF. CDR3 nucleotides: TGTGCCAGCAGTTTAGGTAGGAGCTCTGGGGCCAACGTCCTGACTTTC.